These 2 T cell receptor beta chains came from one sample sequenced in a study of shared clonotypes between healthy human individuals. The method was immunoSEQ multiplex PCR; TCRdb's version includes in-frame clones alone and lacks a portion of them. The sample holds roughly 640,000 clones; 74% are singletons and the top ten take 1.5% to 2%. What was sequenced was memory CD4+ T cells sorted from blood. Subset of the sample: CD45RA-negative fraction. These receptors originate from a woman in her twenties or thirties in good health.

The chain uses TRBV27 and TRBJ2-7, with 8 bases that match TRBD1. Unmatched junction bases numbered 6, after V lost 2 bases and J lost 6 bases. This CDR3 region has 14 residues. Germline V gene sequence: CDR1 MNHEY, CDR2 SMNVEV (reference sequence). CDR3 in amino acids: CASSLRQGASEQYF. The CDR3 bases are TGTGCCAGCAGTTTAAGGCAGGGGGCATCCGAGCAGTACTTC.

The chain carries TRBV10-3 and TRBJ1-5; D uncertain. This CDR3 spans 16 amino acids. The V gene lost 0 bases and the J gene lost 0 bases, with 9 bases spanning the gap. CDR1 and CDR2 from the germline V gene are ENHRY and SYGVKD. The chain's CDR3 is CAISESRGGSNQPQHF. In DNA, the CDR3 is TGTGCCATCAGTGAGTCACGCGGAGGTAGCAATCAGCCCCAGCATTTT.